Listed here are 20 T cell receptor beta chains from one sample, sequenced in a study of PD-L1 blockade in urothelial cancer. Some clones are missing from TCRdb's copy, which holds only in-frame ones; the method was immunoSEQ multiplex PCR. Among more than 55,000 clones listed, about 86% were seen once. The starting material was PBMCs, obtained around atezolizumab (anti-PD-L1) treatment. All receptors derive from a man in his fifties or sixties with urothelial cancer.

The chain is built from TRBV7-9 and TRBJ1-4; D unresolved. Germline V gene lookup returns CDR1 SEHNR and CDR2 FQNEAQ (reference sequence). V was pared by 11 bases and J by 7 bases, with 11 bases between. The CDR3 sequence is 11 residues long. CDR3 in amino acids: CAGGVAEKLFF. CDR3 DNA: TGTGCCGGCGGGGTGGCTGAAAAACTGTTTTTT.

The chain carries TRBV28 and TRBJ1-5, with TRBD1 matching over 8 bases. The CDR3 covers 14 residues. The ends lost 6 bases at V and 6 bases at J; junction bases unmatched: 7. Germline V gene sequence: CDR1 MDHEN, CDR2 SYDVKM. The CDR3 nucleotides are TGTGCCAGCAGAGACAGGGGAGTGAGTCAGCCCCAGCATTTT. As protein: CASRDRGVSQPQHF.

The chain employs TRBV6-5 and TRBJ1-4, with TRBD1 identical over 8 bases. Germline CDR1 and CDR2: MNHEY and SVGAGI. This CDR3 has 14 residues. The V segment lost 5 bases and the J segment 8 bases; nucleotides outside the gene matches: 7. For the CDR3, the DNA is TGTGCCAGCAGTCCCCAGGGGGCAGGGGAAAAACTGTTTTTT. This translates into CASSPQGAGEKLFF.

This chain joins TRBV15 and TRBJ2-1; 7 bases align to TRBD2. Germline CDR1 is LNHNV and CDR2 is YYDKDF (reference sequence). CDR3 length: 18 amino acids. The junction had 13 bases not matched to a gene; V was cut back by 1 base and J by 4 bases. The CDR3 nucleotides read TGTGCCACCAGCAGAGGCGGCGGGAGCCTGACATCATACAATGAGCAGTTCTTC. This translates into CATSRGGGSLTSYNEQFF.

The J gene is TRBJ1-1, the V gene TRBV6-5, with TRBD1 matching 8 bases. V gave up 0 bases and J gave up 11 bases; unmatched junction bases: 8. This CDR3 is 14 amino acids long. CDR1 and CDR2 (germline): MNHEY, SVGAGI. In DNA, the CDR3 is TGTGCCAGCAGTTACTCCTCGACAGGGGCAAGTGCTTTCTTT. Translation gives CASSYSSTGASAFF.

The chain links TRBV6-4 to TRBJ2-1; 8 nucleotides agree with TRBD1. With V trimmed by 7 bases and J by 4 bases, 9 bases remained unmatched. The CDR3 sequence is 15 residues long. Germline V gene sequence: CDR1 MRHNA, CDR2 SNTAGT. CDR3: CASTRTGRGYNEQFF. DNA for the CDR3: TGTGCCAGCACTAGGACAGGGCGAGGGTACAATGAGCAGTTCTTC.

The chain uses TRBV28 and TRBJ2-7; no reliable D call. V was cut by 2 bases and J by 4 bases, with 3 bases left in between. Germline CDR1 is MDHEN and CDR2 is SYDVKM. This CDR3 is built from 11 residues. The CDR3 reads CASSLQYEQYF. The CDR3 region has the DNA TGTGCCAGCAGTTTACAGTACGAGCAGTACTTC.

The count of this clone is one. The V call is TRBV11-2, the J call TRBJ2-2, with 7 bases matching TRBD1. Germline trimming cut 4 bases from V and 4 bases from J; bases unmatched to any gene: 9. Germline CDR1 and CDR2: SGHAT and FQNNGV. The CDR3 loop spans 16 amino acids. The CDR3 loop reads CASSSHRGPGTGELFF. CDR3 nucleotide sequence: TGTGCCAGCAGCTCCCACAGGGGTCCCGGCACCGGGGAGCTGTTTTTT.

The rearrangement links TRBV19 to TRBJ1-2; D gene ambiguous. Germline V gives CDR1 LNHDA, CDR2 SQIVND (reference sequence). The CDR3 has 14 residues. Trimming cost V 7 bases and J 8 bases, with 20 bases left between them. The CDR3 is CASTQPLELGGYTF. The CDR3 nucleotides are TGTGCCAGTACTCAGCCTTTAGAGCTCGGGGGCTACACCTTC.

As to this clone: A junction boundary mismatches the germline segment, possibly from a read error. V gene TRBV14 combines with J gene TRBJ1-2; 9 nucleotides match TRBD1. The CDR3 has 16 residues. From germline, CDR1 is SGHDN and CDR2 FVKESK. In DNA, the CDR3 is TGTGTCAGCAGCCAAAGACAGGGGGGAGCGATTTATGGCTACACCTTC. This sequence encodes CVSSQRQGGAIYGYTF.

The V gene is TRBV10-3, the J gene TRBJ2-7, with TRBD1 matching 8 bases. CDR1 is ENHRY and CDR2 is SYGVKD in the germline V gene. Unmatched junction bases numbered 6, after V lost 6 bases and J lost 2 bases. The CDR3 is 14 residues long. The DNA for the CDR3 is TGTGCCATCAGCTCGGGACAGGAAACCTACGAGCAGTACTTC. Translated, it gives CAISSGQETYEQYF.

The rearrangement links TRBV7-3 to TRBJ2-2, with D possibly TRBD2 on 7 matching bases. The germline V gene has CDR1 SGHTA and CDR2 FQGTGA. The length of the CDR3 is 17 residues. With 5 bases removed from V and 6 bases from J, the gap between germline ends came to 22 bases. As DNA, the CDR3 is TGTGCCAGCAGCCCTGCCCCCAGCGGGACAATCCCCGGGGAGCTGTTTTTT. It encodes CASSPAPSGTIPGELFF.

DNA for the CDR3: TGTGCCAGCAGCGAAGGACTAGCGGGAGGGCCGGTGACCCAGTACTTC. As protein: CASSEGLAGGPVTQYF. J is TRBJ2-5 and V is TRBV11-2; 15 bases match TRBD2. Germline values: CDR1 SGHAT, CDR2 FQNNGV. With 5 bases clipped from V and 7 bases from J, the junction kept 8 bases outside the gene matches. The CDR3 is made up of 16 amino acids.

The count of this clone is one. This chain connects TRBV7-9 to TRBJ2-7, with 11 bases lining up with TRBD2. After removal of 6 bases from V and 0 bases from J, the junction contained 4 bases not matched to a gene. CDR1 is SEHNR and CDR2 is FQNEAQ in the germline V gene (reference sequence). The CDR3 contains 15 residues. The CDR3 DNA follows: TGTGCCAGCAGATCCACTAGCGGGAGCTCCTACGAGCAGTACTTC. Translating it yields CASRSTSGSSYEQYF.

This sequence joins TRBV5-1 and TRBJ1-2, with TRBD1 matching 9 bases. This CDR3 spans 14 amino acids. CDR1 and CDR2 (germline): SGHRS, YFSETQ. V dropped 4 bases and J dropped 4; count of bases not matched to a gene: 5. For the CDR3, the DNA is TGCGCCAGCAGCGAGCGACAGGGGGGCTATGGCTACACCTTC. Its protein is CASSERQGGYGYTF. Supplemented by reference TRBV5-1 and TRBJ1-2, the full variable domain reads KAGVTQTPRYLIKTRGQQVTLSCSPISGHRSVSWYQQTPGQGLQFLFEYFSETQRNKGNFPGRFSGRQFSNSRSEMNVSTLELGDSALYLCASSERQGGYGYTFGSGTRLTVV.

The chain's CDR3 is CSASNGETQYF. The DNA of the CDR3 is TGCAGTGCTAGCAACGGAGAGACCCAGTACTTC. The V call is TRBV20-1, the J call TRBJ2-5; D is unclear. CDR3 size: 11 residues. In germline, CDR1 is DFQATT, CDR2 SNEGSKA (reference sequence). V was trimmed by 3 bases and J by 4 bases, leaving 6 bases between them.

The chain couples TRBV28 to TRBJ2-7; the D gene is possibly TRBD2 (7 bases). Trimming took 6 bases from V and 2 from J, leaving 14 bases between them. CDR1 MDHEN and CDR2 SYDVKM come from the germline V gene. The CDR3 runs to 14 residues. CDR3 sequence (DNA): TGTGCCAGCAGGGCAGTGGGGGGGCCCTACGAGCAGTACTTC. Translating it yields CASRAVGGPYEQYF.

The CDR3 here is CASSETSGSHIYEQYF. The CDR3 DNA sequence: TGCGCCAGCAGTGAGACTAGCGGGAGCCATATCTACGAGCAGTACTTC. This chain joins TRBV10-1 and TRBJ2-7; 11 bases match TRBD2. From germline, CDR1 is WNHNN and CDR2 SYGVQD (reference sequence). J lost 3 bases, V lost 2 bases, and 6 bases had no gene match. There are 16 residues in the CDR3.

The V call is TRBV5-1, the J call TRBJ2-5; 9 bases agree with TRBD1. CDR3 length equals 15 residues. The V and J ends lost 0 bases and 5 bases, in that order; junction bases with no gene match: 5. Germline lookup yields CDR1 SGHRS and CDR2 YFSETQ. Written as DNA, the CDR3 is TGCGCCAGCAGCTTGGGGGACAGGGACGCCGAGACCCAGTACTTC. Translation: CASSLGDRDAETQYF.

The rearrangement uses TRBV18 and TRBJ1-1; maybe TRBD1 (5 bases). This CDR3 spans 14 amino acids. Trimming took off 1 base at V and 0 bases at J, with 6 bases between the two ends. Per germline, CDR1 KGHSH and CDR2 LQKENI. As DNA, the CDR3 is TGTGCCAGCTCACCACAGGGGCTGAACACTGAAGCTTTCTTT. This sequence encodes CASSPQGLNTEAFF.